The 4 T cell receptor beta chains below come from one sample, sequenced in a study of post-analysis software for immune sequencing data. Regarding the study as a whole: Higher frequency in patients than in controls was seen for 5 or 6 TRBV segments, with TRBV5-6, TRBV5-1 and TRBV20-1 among them.

For these receptors, no antigen is known. Built from TCR beta cDNA, the libraries had unique molecular identifiers in them. TCRdb itself ran the PCR reads through MiXCR, one entry per CDR3 protein. The repertoire holds about 540,000 distinct CDR3 sequences, 34% seen once, with 4.5% to 7.5% in the top ten. Sequenced: blood. The receptors come from a girl between 2 and 17 years old with multiple sclerosis.

This clonotype was observed a handful of times. The chain carries TRBV2 and TRBJ2-5, with D perhaps matching TRBD1 (5 bases). CDR1 and CDR2 from the germline V gene are SNHLY and FYNNEI. Trimming shortened V by 4 bases and J by 5 bases, and 8 bases separated the two germline ends. This CDR3 has 12 amino acids. The CDR3 loop is CASSVKGETQYF. CDR3 nucleotide sequence: TGTGCCAGCAGTGTCAAGGGGGAGACCCAGTACTTC.

This clonotype was counted between two and nine times. V usage is TRBV11-2 and J usage is TRBJ2-2; D call uncertain. V lost 5 bases to trimming and J lost 4 bases, with 14 bases between them. Looked up from germline, CDR1 is SGHAT and CDR2 is FQNNGV. There are 15 residues in the CDR3. CDR3 in amino acids: CASSTGLNPTGELFF. The DNA for the CDR3 is TGTGCCAGCAGCACGGGCCTAAACCCCACCGGGGAGCTGTTTTTT.

This CDR3 is CSAEEDRWGTGYTF. CDR3 DNA sequence: TGCAGTGCGGAGGAGGACAGGTGGGGGACCGGCTACACCTTC. The chain joins TRBV20-1 to TRBJ1-2, with 7 bases fitting TRBD1. CDR3 length: 14 residues. CDR1 is DFQATT and CDR2 is SNEGSKA in the germline V gene (reference sequence). V trimming: 6 bases; J trimming: 8 bases; junction bases outside the gene matches: 15.

The genes are TRBV7-7 and TRBJ2-1; 7 bases line up with TRBD1. Germline V gene sequence: CDR1 SSHAT, CDR2 FNYEAQ (reference sequence). The CDR3 is 14 residues long. The CDR3 is CDSSITGAYNEQFF. In DNA, the CDR3 is TGTGATAGCAGCATCACAGGGGCCTACAATGAGCAGTTCTTC.